Below, one T cell receptor beta chain is given with its context. The sample comes from a study of shared clonotypes between healthy human individuals. Sequencing used immunoSEQ multiplex PCR; TCRdb keeps in-frame clones, though not all of them. Of 2 million to 2.5 million clones listed, around 95% are singletons. This CDR3 has 13 amino acids. The germline gives CDR1 SGHDT, CDR2 YYEEEE. Trimming removed 1 base at V and 4 bases at J, with 8 bases between. The source material was naive CD4+ T cells sorted from blood. Subset specified: CD45RA+ positively selected. The TCR originated in a man younger than 35 in good health. The chain combines TRBV5-6 with TRBJ1-2; no clear D. The CDR3: CASSLPVSYGYTF. CDR3 bases: TGTGCCAGCAGCTTGCCAGTGTCCTATGGCTACACCTTC. Full variable domain (outside the CDR3, taken from reference TRBV5-6 and TRBJ1-2): DAGVTQSPTHLIKTRGQQVTLRCSPKSGHDTVSWYQQALGQGPQFIFQYYEEEERQRGNFPDRFSGHQFPNYSSELNVNALLLGDSALYLCASSLPVSYGYTFGSGTRLTVV.